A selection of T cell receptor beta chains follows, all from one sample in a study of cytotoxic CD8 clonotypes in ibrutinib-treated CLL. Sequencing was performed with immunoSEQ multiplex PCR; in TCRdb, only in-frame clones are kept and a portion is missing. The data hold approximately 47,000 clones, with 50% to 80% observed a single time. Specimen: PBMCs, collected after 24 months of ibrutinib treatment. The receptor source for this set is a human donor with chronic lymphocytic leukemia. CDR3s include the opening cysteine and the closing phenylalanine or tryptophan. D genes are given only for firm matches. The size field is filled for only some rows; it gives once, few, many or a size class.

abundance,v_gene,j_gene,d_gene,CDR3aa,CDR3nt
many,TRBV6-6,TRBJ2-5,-,CASSSRSAGQYF,TGTGCCAGCAGCTCCAGATCAGCGGGCCAGTACTTC
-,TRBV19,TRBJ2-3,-,CATSAGGADTQYF,TGTGCCACCTCTGCCGGGGGCGCAGATACGCAGTATTTT
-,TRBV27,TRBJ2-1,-,CASSTPQYYSYNEQFF,TGTGCCAGCAGTACACCCCAATACTATTCCTACAATGAGCAGTTCTTC
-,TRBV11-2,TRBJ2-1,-,CASSLSRWNEQFF,TGTGCCAGCAGCTTGAGCCGCTGGAATGAGCAGTTCTTC
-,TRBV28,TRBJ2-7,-,CASSSLYEQYF,TGTGCCAGCAGTTCCCTCTACGAGCAGTACTTC
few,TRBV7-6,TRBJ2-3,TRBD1,CASSRQGDTDTQYF,TGTGCCAGCAGCCGACAGGGAGACACAGATACGCAGTATTTT
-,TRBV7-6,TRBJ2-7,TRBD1,CASSLEGDSSAGEQYF,TGTGCCAGCAGCTTAGAGGGGGACAGTTCTGCGGGCGAGCAGTACTTC
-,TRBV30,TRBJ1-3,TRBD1,CAWSRDSGSGNTIYF,TGTGCCTGGAGCAGGGACAGCGGCTCTGGAAACACCATATATTTT
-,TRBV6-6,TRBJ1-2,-,CASSPGGTTHGYTF,TGTGCCAGCAGTCCCGGAGGAACCACACATGGCTACACCTTC
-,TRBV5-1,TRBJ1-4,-,CASSESATNEKLFF,TGCGCCAGCAGTGAGAGTGCAACTAATGAAAAACTGTTTTTT
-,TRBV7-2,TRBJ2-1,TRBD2,CASSFSGANNEQFF,TGTGCCAGCAGCTTTAGCGGGGCGAACAATGAGCAGTTCTTC
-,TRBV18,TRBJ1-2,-,CAIPGNYGYTF,TGTGCCATCCCAGGGAACTATGGCTACACCTTC
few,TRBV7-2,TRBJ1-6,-,CASSFGGSSYNSPLHF,TGTGCCAGCAGCTTTGGCGGGAGCTCCTATAATTCACCCCTCCACTTT
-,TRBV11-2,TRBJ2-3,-,CASSPHSDTQYF,TGTGCCAGCAGCCCCCATTCAGATACGCAGTATTTT
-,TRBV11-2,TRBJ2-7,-,CASSLTSGVYEQYF,TGTGCCAGCAGCTTAACCTCGGGGGTCTACGAGCAGTACTTC
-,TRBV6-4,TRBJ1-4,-,CASSDGGAYNEKLFF,TGTGCCAGCAGTGACGGGGGCGCCTATAATGAAAAACTGTTTTTT